This TCR beta chain was profiled in a study of Tregs in tolerant kidney transplant recipients. Findings of the study overall: Few patients were studied, so findings need validation in larger groups. For some patients, primers changed over time, blocking nucleotide-level comparison. Activated donor B cell expansion appeared to reveal the most relevant donor-specific TCRbeta repertoire.

Thawed PBMCs were FACS-sorted into unstimulated CD4+CD25+CD127- regulatory T cells, CD4+CD25- non-regulatory cells, CD4 and CD8 cells. The CDR3 is made up of 14 amino acids. The germline V and J ends were trimmed by 5 bases and 1 base, with 11 bases remaining between them. Germline V lookup: CDR1 SEHNR, CDR2 FQNEAQ (reference sequence). TCRdb's table, derived via immunoSEQ multiplex PCR, lists solely in-frame clones and lacks some. The sample totals about 30,000 clones. On this clone: Its cognate antigen is unknown. The read stops 3 residues short of the end of the CDR3; the missing end is completed from the germline J gene.

The chain uses TRBV7-9 and TRBJ1-1; possible D gene TRBD1, 6 bases. This specimen was CD8+ T cells from blood, taken before the transplant. The TCR originated in a human donor who received a combined kidney and bone marrow transplant. CDR3 in amino acids: CASSNTGTNTEAFF. Incomplete CDR3 DNA: TGTGCCAGCAGCAACACAGGGACGAACACTGAA.